These T cell receptor beta chains were read from a single sample in a study of breast tumors, draining lymph nodes, adjacent tissues. TCRdb re-derived calls from the multiplex PCR reads in MiXCR, one entry per CDR3 protein. This table has 150,000 to 200,000 distinct CDR3 sequences, about 34% appearing once. Sequencing was performed on axillary lymph node tissue. Receptors were obtained from a female donor with breast cancer. Some clones in this sample may be carry-over from other donors' samples. Each CDR3 is given with its conserved first and last residue. A D gene is named only where the DNA matches it firmly. The size of a clone is reported for some rows only, either as once, few or many, or as a class for expanded clones.

j_call v_call d_call clone_size cdr3_nt cdr3_aa
TRBJ2-2 TRBV12-1 NA NA TGTGCCAGCAGCTTTTTTTTGGTGCGCCAGGGTCCCCAGGGCTGTGCGAACACCGGGGAGCTGTTTTTT CASSFFLVRQGPQGCANTGELFF
TRBJ2-5 TRBV9 NA NA TGTGCCAGCAGTCGAAGGGGTAACCAAGAGACCCAGTACTTC CASSRRGNQETQYF
TRBJ1-2 TRBV5-4 NA many TGTGCCAGCAGCACCACAGGGAGTCCCTATGGCTACACCTTC CASSTTGSPYGYTF
TRBJ2-3 TRBV28 NA many TGTGCCAGCATAAAGACAGATACGCAGTATTTT CASIKTDTQYF
TRBJ2-3 TRBV10-1 NA NA TGCGCCAGCAGTGAGGGAGGTGCAGATACGCAGTATTTT CASSEGGADTQYF
TRBJ2-7 TRBV20-1 TRBD1 many TGCAGTGCGGAACCGGACAGGAGCTCCTACGAGCAGTACTTC CSAEPDRSSYEQYF
TRBJ2-2 TRBV14 NA NA TGTGCCAGCGGCCAAGGTGGGGAGCTGTTTTTT CASGQGGELFF
TRBJ1-2 TRBV7-9 TRBD1 NA TGTGCCAGCAGCGCCCAGCGAGGAACAGGGGTAGGCTACACCTTC CASSAQRGTGVGYTF
TRBJ1-2 TRBV2 NA NA TGTGCCAGCACCCAATGGGGCGCTAACTATGGTTACACCTTC CASTQWGANYGYTF
TRBJ2-7 TRBV19 TRBD1 many TGTGCCAGCCAAGGACAGGGAAGTTCCTACGAGCAGTATTTC CASQGQGSSYEQYF
TRBJ1-2 TRBV7-9 NA NA TGTGCCAGCAGCAGGGCAGGGGCTGGCTATGGCTACACCTTC CASSRAGAGYGYTF
TRBJ2-7 TRBV29-1 NA NA TGCAGCGTTACGAGAAATACCTATGTGCAGTACTTC CSVTRNTYVQYF
TRBJ1-4 TRBV25-1 TRBD1 NA TGTGCCAGCAGAGACCCCGGGACAGCTAATGAAAAACTGTTTTTT CASRDPGTANEKLFF
TRBJ2-1 TRBV6-5 NA many TGTGCCAGCAGACTCAAGAAGAACAATGAGCAGTTCTTC CASRLKKNNEQFF
TRBJ2-3 TRBV6-1 NA many TGTGCCAGCAGTGTTGTGAGGTGGAGGGCCAGGGGGACATATACGCAGTATTTT CASSVVRWRARGTYTQYF
TRBJ2-1 TRBV7-9 NA many TGTGCCAGCAGCTTGGGGAATTCCTACAATGAGCAGTTCTTC CASSLGNSYNEQFF
TRBJ2-5 TRBV27 TRBD2 many TGTGCCAGCAGTTATGGTAGCGGGGGGGCAAGGGAGACCCAGTACTTC CASSYGSGGARETQYF
TRBJ2-4 TRBV12-3/TRBV12-4 TRBD2 many TGTGCCAGCAGTTTCCCGTGGACTAGCGGGACCAAAGCCAAAAACATTCAGTACTTC CASSFPWTSGTKAKNIQYF
TRBJ1-5 TRBV28 NA NA TGTGCCAGCCGGGGCGTGGTCAACCAGCCCCAGCATTTT CASRGVVNQPQHF
TRBJ1-2 TRBV30 NA many TGTGCCTGGGATGGGGCTGGCTACACCTTC CAWDGAGYTF
TRBJ1-2 TRBV7-8 TRBD1 many TGTGCCAGCAGTCCTGAGGGACAGGGCCCCTACACCTTC CASSPEGQGPYTF
TRBJ2-1 TRBV5-6 TRBD2 many TGTGCCAGCAGCGCCCCCTTTGCAGCGGGGGTGCAGTTCTTC CASSAPFAAGVQFF
TRBJ2-7 TRBV15 NA many TGTGCCACCAGCAGAGATTTTTCTCCGGTCCCCTCCTACGAGCAGTACTTC CATSRDFSPVPSYEQYF
TRBJ2-1 TRBV2 NA many TGTGCCAGCAGACCCCCTATGGCGGAAGAGCAGTTCTTC CASRPPMAEEQFF
TRBJ2-2 TRBV20-1 TRBD1 many TGCAGTGCTCGCCTACAGGGGTCGGACACCGGGGAGCTGTTTTTT CSARLQGSDTGELFF
TRBJ2-3 TRBV7-8 TRBD1 many TGTGCCAGCAGCATCGGGACAGGGGGTTTAGGAACAGATACGCAGTATTTT CASSIGTGGLGTDTQYF
TRBJ2-3 TRBV7-2 NA once TGTGCCAGCAGACAGACGCTCGGCGGGGAGGGGGGGCCAGATACGCAGTATTTT CASRQTLGGEGGPDTQYF
TRBJ2-5 TRBV20-1 NA many TGCAGTGCCCTCGGGCCGAGGGGAACCCAGTACTTC CSALGPRGTQYF